The present T cell receptor beta chain was sequenced within a study of cytomegalovirus exposure and HLA in healthy donors (TCRdb year 2017). About the full investigation: An earlier analysis of 587 of the donors reported about 250 Gb of sequence data and 117 million unique TCR beta sequences from some 180 million T cells. An early release that covered about 600 HLA-typed donors contained approximately 300 gigabases of sequencing data and 65 million to 100 million unique TCR sequences. All discovery cohort repertoires had been generated on a single sequencing platform. Of the 398 genotyped donors, about 84% fell in the genetic ancestry cluster associated with self-reported Caucasian donors. A separate validation cohort of 90 to 150 different subjects was used in addition to the 666-subject first cohort. An earlier analysis of approximately 630 of the donors applied high-throughput TCR beta sequencing to assess whether each TCR beta V gene segment acted as functional or pseudogenic. To study patterns of TCR occurrence, a later analysis re-analyzed previously published TCR beta repertoires from more than 550 donors and added high-resolution HLA genotyping. Alongside the repertoire data, information on donor age, sex, ethnicity and CMV serostatus was compiled. A later genetic analysis took genome-wide SNP genotypes for 398 of the 666 donors and used that subset as a discovery cohort. On average, 235,054 unique TCR beta nucleotide sequences were sequenced per donor among a few hundred genotyped donors of the cohort, with roughly 19% of those sequences being non-productive. The study profiled the T cell repertoires of 500 to 800 subjects by immunosequencing and related them to cytomegalovirus serostatus. The study combined high-throughput TCR immunosequencing, statistical association of individual TCRs with disease status, and machine learning to predict cytomegalovirus infection status. HLA typing included class I and class II loci at four-digit resolution. Five DR-DQ haplotypes were handled as single units for association and clustering, since linkage in the cohort was strong. The later analysis used no new phenotypic data to find candidate immune exposures, relying instead on TCR beta sequences and their occurrence across donors. The study aimed to test whether signatures of past pathogen exposure could be identified by cataloging public T cell receptors. Typing coverage varied by locus: roughly 620-640 donors for A, B, C, DRB1 and DQB1; approximately 500 for DQA1; 600 to 610 for DPA1; more than 450 for DPB1.

Broader findings and caveats from the paper: The only immune exposure information available for the cohort was CMV serostatus. The presence/absence analyses assumed that sequencing depth was roughly uniform across donors, and that assumption may not be true. Correlated functional status among segregating V segments might reflect linkage disequilibrium, but an unknown experimental factor could not be ruled out. Several of the top co-occurrence clusters appeared to be linked to parvovirus B19, influenza, CMV and Epstein-Barr virus, according to a later analysis. Because counts were too low, roughly 18 rarely observed V segments, including chromosome 9 orphons, were left out of the earlier analysis of approximately 580 of the donors. Strong co-occurrence of HLA alleles, especially DR and DQ, made assigning TCR associations to individual alleles difficult. A later genetic analysis reported fewer N-insertions in productive TCRs among donors in an Asian-associated ancestry cluster than the roughly 620-donor mean. In vitro tests confirmed that three of the cytomegalovirus-associated TCR beta chains recognize cytomegalovirus antigens. HLA typing was unavailable for some donors at each locus, so association tests used only the typed subset. A further reported finding was that TCR beta sequences accurately predicted the HLA-A and HLA-B alleles for most subjects in the first cohort. Across donors, most TCR sequences were observed very rarely, whereas some public TCRs were present in many individuals. In a later analysis, most CMV-associated TCR beta chains were found to appear HLA-restricted, with HLA associations seemingly driven largely by CMV exposure. Specific HLA alleles were associated with 15,000 to 20,000 TCR beta sequences at a false discovery rate of 0.05 in a later analysis. Because the 87-base-pair reads could not distinguish some IMGT-functional V segments, including TRBV6-2 and TRBV6-3, those segments were excluded. The study gave a list of about 170 TCR beta chains associated with cytomegalovirus. Compared with equally common non-associated chains, HLA-associated TCR beta chains in a later analysis were more clonally expanded and had lower generation probabilities. Broadly in line with IMGT annotations, most TCR beta V segments showed up in productive rearrangements about 87% or about 30% of the time in an earlier analysis of a few hundred of the donors. In a later analysis, the rate of TCR association differed among HLA loci, with DRB1 alleles having the most associated TCRs and HLA-C alleles having the fewest. This cohort had only TCR beta chains sequenced, and the lack of alpha or paired-chain data limited which features could be detected. A group of highly shared sequence variants was considered likely to be a technical artifact of the sequencing pipeline. The authors suggested that the approach could potentially be extended to other disease states and immunological phenotypes. In a later genetic analysis, a missense DCLRE1C variant was associated with V-gene and J-gene trimming of TCR beta chains, and the association was replicated in an independent cohort. The classifier was reported to diagnose cytomegalovirus status with high specificity and sensitivity in both the original cohort and the validation cohort.

The protocol used for the library was the immunoSEQ multiplex PCR assay. The multiplex PCR relied on a mix of 60 forward primers for TCR Vbeta segments and 13 reverse primers for TCR Jbeta segments. A multiplex PCR assay on genomic DNA amplified the CDR3 region of rearranged TCR beta genes. Amplified TCR beta libraries were sequenced as 87-base-pair reads on the Illumina HiSeq System. On the study's bioinformatics: In a later analysis, some 80 million unique TCR beta chains were counted across the approximately 620 repertoires, and around 11 million of these chains were shared by at least two donors. Raw reads were error-corrected and collapsed into unique sequences with a nearest-neighbor algorithm that merged closely related sequences to remove PCR and sequencing errors. To assign V, D and J gene segments, CDR3 sequences were aligned to IMGT reference sequences. Each retained sequence needed at least a six-nucleotide match to both a V gene segment and a J gene segment. A rearrangement counted as productive if the CDR3 had no stop codons and remained in frame with V and J, and every other rearrangement counted as non-productive. CDR3 was defined by IMGT convention, running from the second conserved V-encoded cysteine to the conserved J-encoded phenylalanine. The earlier analysis of 550 to 650 of the donors excluded any sequence lacking an unambiguous match to a single V gene segment. An earlier analysis of about 600 of the donors called V segments functional above 56.7% productive rearrangements and segregating when the between-donor standard deviation exceeded 5%. To diagnose cytomegalovirus status from the catalog of TCR beta chain sequences, a statistical classification framework was built. A later analysis assigned V and J genes by comparing TCR nucleotide sequences with IMGT/GENE-DB human TR gene sequences. In a later analysis, CDR3 sequences and most-parsimonious VDJ recombination scenarios were assigned using the TCRdist pipeline. In a later analysis, each TCR beta chain was defined by its CDR3 amino acid sequence together with its V-gene family, and reads lacking a unique V-gene family were excluded. As a way to deal with suspected cross-contamination and a sequencing artifact, a later analysis dropped over 550 nucleotide sequences that were highly shared and had low generation probability. In a later analysis, a clonal expansion index was calculated for each public chain from normalized within-repertoire ranks of inferred template counts. A later analysis computed generation probabilities with a VDJ recombination model fitted to out-of-frame rearrangements, and checked the results against IGoR. In a later analysis, hypergeometric tests were used to score TCR-TCR, TCR-HLA and TCR-CMV co-occurrence, with a repertoire-size bias correction applied to TCR pairs. False discovery rates were estimated in a later analysis by permuting HLA or CMV assignments 20 times. In a later analysis, co-occurring TCRs were grouped with DBSCAN, and TCRdist sequence similarity was added when clustering was performed within HLA-allele-positive subsets. Repertoires with fewer than 30,000 or more than 120,000 public chains were left out of co-occurrence clustering, as were about 5 repertoires with anomalous nucleotide sharing. TCRdb's version of the immuneACCESS table is confined to in-frame rearrangements and falls short of the full clone set. An unresolved V gene accounts for under half of the shortfall where checked; the remainder is of unknown origin. V and J calls plus clone size are reproduced from that table; the DNA served to infer D and trimming. For this sample there are around 130,000 clones; 70% to 80% appear just once. 2.9% of the sample comes from the top ten.

Note on this clone: Which antigen it targets is not known. No much larger clone exists at a distance of one base, and base qualities are not known.

The cohort consisted of approximately 670 healthy bone marrow donors. At the time of sampling, every cohort member was nominally healthy, though immune exposures that went unrecorded were likely present. Of the 690 or so cohort members, about 280 had positive CMV serostatus and about 360 had negative CMV serostatus, and CMV serostatus was not recorded for the donor. A peripheral blood sample was provided by each donor, and peripheral blood mononuclear cells were used for TCR beta sequencing. The Qiagen DNeasy Blood Extraction Kit was used to extract genomic DNA from the blood cell samples. The CDR3 holds 16 amino acids from the cysteine to the phenylalanine. Here the CDR3 DNA is all that survives: 48 bases in frame from base 1. CDR1 SNHLY and CDR2 FYNNEI are derived from the germline V gene. The junction shows trimming of 6 bases on V and 3 bases on J, and the gene matches do not reach 11 bases of it.

Sequencing used PBMCs. The V gene is TRBV2 and the J gene is TRBJ2-1, and 7 junction bases match TRBD1. The TCR sequence derives from a human donor in good health. The CDR3 loop reads CASRGAATGNYNEQFF. In nucleotides, the sequence is TGTGCCAGCAGGGGGGCGGCGACAGGGAACTACAATGAGCAGTTCTTC.